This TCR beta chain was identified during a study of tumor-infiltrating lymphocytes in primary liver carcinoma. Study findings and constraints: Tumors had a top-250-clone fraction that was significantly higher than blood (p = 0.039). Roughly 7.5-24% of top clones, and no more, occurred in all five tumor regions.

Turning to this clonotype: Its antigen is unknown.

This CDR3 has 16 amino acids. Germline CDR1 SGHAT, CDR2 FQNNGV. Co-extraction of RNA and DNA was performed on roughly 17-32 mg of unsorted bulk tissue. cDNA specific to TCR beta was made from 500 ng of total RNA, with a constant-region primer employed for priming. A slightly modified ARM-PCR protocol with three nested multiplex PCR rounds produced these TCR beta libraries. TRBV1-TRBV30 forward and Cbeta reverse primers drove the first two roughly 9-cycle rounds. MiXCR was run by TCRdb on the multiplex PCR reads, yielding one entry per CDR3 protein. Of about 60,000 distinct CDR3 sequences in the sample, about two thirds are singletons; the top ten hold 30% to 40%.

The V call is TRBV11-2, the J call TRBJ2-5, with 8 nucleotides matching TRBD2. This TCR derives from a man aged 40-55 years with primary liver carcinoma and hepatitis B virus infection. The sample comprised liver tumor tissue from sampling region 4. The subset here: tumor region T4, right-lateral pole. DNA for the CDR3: TGTCCTAGCTGCCAAATTCCTGGCGGGGGGAAAGAGACCCAGTACTTC. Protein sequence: CPSCQIPGGGKETQYF.